Following are 2 T cell receptor beta chains from one sample sequenced in a study of cytomegalovirus exposure and HLA in healthy donors. The data were produced by immunoSEQ multiplex PCR, yet TCRdb's version contains in-frame clones alone and is incomplete. The data contain roughly 73,000 clones, approximately 95% of them singletons. Source material: PBMCs. All receptors come from a man aged 18 to 29 in good health and CMV-seronegative.

The J gene is TRBJ2-3, the V gene TRBV9, with 8 positions matching TRBD1. Germline V lookup: CDR1 SGDLS, CDR2 YYNGEE. The CDR3 is 16 amino acids. V was clipped by 3 bases and J by 1 base; unmatched bases: 7. The CDR3 spells CASSDGTGWGTDTQYF. The CDR3 nucleotides read TGTGCCAGCAGCGACGGGACAGGCTGGGGCACAGATACGCAGTATTTT.

A single count supports this clone. V and J are TRBV27 and TRBJ1-1; 7 nucleotides match TRBD1. The CDR3 spans 16 residues. CDR1 and CDR2 from the germline V gene are MNHEY and SMNVEV (reference sequence). J gave up 4 bases and V 5 bases, and 13 bases lay outside the gene matches. Here the CDR3 reads CASSRDRVRDGTEAFF. As DNA, the CDR3 is TGTGCCAGCAGTAGAGACAGGGTGAGGGATGGCACTGAAGCTTTCTTT.